This T cell receptor beta chain was recovered during a study of regulatory T cells in long-lasting Graves disease. Study-wide findings and caveats: There were preferences for TRBV28, TRBJ1-2 and TRBJ2-5 in persistent disease.

The junction had 9 bases not matched to a gene; V was cut back by 8 bases and J by 0 bases. The CDR3 is made up of 16 amino acids. The germline gives CDR1 MNHEY, CDR2 SMNVEV (reference sequence). This clonotype was found a few times. The antigen is unknown. Time point defined: newly diagnosed GD, antithyroid drugs for less than 3 months. Generation of the TCR library employed RNA extracted from PBMCs. CDR3-region Arm-PCR and iRepertoire HTBI primers produced the TCR beta libraries. MiXCR, run by TCRdb on the multiplex PCR reads, gives a single entry per CDR3 protein. Of a few hundred thousand distinct CDR3 sequences listed, 15% to 20% are singletons. This sample was shared with a second study, whose subject was T cells in Graves' hyperthyroidism and ophthalmopathy.

V usage is TRBV27 and J usage is TRBJ1-4; TRBD1 matches 7 bases. This TCR derives from a woman aged 25 to 39 with Graves disease. The sequenced sample was peripheral blood mononuclear cells (PBMCs), obtained at new diagnosis, from a patient treated with antithyroid drugs. The CDR3 DNA sequence: TGTGCCAGCGGCTCCGGGACAGTTGCAACTAATGAAAAACTGTTTTTT. Translated, it gives CASGSGTVATNEKLFF.